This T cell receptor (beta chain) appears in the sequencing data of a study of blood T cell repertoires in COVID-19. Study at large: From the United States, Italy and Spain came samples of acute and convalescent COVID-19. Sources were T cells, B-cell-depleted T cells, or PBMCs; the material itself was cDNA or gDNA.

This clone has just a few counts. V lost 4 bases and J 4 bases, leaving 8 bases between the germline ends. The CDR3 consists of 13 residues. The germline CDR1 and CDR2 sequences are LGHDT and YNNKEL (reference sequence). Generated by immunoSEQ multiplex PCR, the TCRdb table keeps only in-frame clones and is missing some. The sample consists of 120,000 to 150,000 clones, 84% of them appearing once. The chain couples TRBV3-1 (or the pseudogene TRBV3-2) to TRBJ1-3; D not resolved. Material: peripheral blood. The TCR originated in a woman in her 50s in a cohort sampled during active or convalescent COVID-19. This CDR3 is CASSPGGGNTIYF. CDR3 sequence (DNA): TGTGCCAGCAGCCCCGGAGGGGGAAACACCATATATTTT.